The source of this TCR beta chain is a study of graft-versus-host responses after intestinal transplantation. At the level of the study: Recipients were given multivisceral, liver-intestinal, or isolated intestinal transplants. The study gave all recipients anti-thymocyte globulin induction, then tacrolimus and steroids for about 3 years.

As to this clone: The antigen remains undetermined.

This CDR3 contains 17 residues. Germline V gene sequence: CDR1 SGHRS, CDR2 YFSETQ. V dropped 0 bases and J dropped 2; count of bases not matched to a gene: 2. Clones were read by immunoSEQ multiplex PCR, and TCRdb kept only the in-frame ones, dropping some. The repertoire consists of 77,000 or so clones, with around 96% occurring once and the leading ten covering approximately 0.5%. This TCR derives from a human donor who received an intestinal transplant. The sample in question was unstimulated CD8+ T cells sorted from spleen or lymph node cells, obtained before intestinal transplant. The chain joins TRBV5-1 to TRBJ2-1; 13 positions agree with TRBD2. CDR3 in amino acids: CASSLGLAGGAYNEQFF. In DNA, the CDR3 is TGCGCCAGCAGCTTGGGACTAGCGGGGGGAGCCTACAATGAGCAGTTCTTC.